This passage covers 17 T cell receptor beta chains from one sample sequenced in a study of T-cell reconstitution after alpha-beta-depleted transplantation in children. Unique molecular identifiers tagged the TCRbeta library. TCRdb called the PCR reads again in MiXCR, with one record for every CDR3 protein. Of about 580,000 distinct CDR3 sequences listed, more than 20% are singletons. The source was PBMCs, mostly from graft donor cells, collected 360 days after TCRalphabeta/CD19-depleted stem cell transplant. The source is a boy under three years old who had a stem cell transplant for acute myeloid leukemia, so the T cells may come from the graft donor.

This clonotype has ten or more counts. The V gene is TRBV9, the J gene TRBJ2-5; 7 bases align to TRBD1. J lost 1 base, V lost 1 base, and 19 bases had no gene match. CDR3 length: 20 amino acids. Germline V gives CDR1 SGDLS, CDR2 YYNGEE. CDR3 DNA: TGTGCCAGCAGCGTACATCTACCGGGGTTCGGGGACAGCACCCAAGAGACCCAGTACTTC. It yields the protein CASSVHLPGFGDSTQETQYF. Full variable domain (remainder filled in from reference TRBV9 and TRBJ2-5): DSGVTQTPKHLITATGQRVTLRCSPRSGDLSVYWYQQSLDQGLQFLIQYYNGEERAKGNILERFSAQQFPDLHSELNLSSLELGDSALYFCASSVHLPGFGDSTQETQYFGPGTRLLVL.

The rearrangement links TRBV6-6 to TRBJ1-1, with a tentative D call TRBD1 (6 bases). V gave up 7 bases and J gave up 4 bases, with 13 bases separating them. Per germline, CDR1 MNHNY and CDR2 SVGAGI (reference sequence). The CDR3 runs to 13 residues. Here the CDR3 DNA reads TGTGCCAGCATTAACCGGGACACCACTGAAGCTTTCTTT. It specifies CASINRDTTEAFF.

J is TRBJ1-2 and V is TRBV7-2, with TRBD1 identical over 8 bases. V was pared by 2 bases and J by 3 bases, with 5 bases of the junction left unmatched. Germline values: CDR1 SGHTA, CDR2 FQGNSA. The CDR3 is 15 residues long. This CDR3 reads CASSLSGGADYGYTF. DNA for the CDR3: TGTGCCAGCAGCTTATCAGGGGGCGCGGACTATGGCTACACCTTC.

There are many counts of this clonotype. V and J are TRBV6-5 and TRBJ2-3; D gene unclear. Between the trimmed V and J ends, which lost 2 bases and 2 bases, there was a span of 8 bases. This CDR3 region has 14 residues. CDR1 and CDR2 (germline): MNHEY, SVGAGI. The CDR3 is CASSYRAYTDTQYF. For the CDR3, the DNA is TGTGCCAGCAGTTACAGGGCCTACACAGATACGCAGTATTTT.

This clonotype was seen a few times. The chain is built from TRBV6-5 and TRBJ2-5; perhaps D is TRBD1 or TRBD2 (5 bases each). The ends were cut back, 4 bases at V and 6 bases at J, with 18 bases in the middle. Per the germline V gene, CDR1 is MNHEY and CDR2 is SVGAGI. The CDR3 has 15 residues. The CDR3 region is CASSSFLSGRKTQYF. For the CDR3, the DNA is TGTGCCAGCAGTTCCTTTCTTTCAGGGAGAAAGACCCAGTACTTC.

In its sample, this clonotype was seen many times. The chain recombines TRBV6-5 with TRBJ2-1; 9 nucleotides agree with TRBD1. The CDR3 runs to 17 residues. CDR1 is MNHEY and CDR2 is SVGAGI in the germline V gene. Trimming removed 0 bases from V and 8 bases from J; junction bases left unmatched: 11. The CDR3 spells CASSYSIPGTGSDEQFF. CDR3 DNA: TGTGCCAGCAGTTACTCGATTCCCGGGACAGGGAGCGATGAGCAGTTCTTC.

The chain has TRBV12-3 or TRBV12-4 and TRBJ2-7; no clear D. Trimming stripped 3 bases from V and 7 bases from J, with 16 bases between. This CDR3 has 14 amino acids. The CDR3 DNA is TGTGCCAGCAGTTTCCAGCGACGCCCGAGAGAGCAGTACTTC. Residues: CASSFQRRPREQYF.

The chain joins TRBV29-1 to TRBJ2-1, with a tentative D call TRBD1 (5 bases). The CDR3 extends over 13 amino acids. Per the germline V gene, CDR1 is SQVTM and CDR2 is ANQGSEA. Trimming stripped 5 bases from V and 3 bases from J, with 11 bases between. The CDR3 DNA sequence: TGCAGCGTTACAGGCCCCCTCTACAATGAGCAGTTCTTC. Amino acids: CSVTGPLYNEQFF.

With respect to this clonotype: This may arise from a read error, as a much more abundant clone is one base away. This chain uses TRBV15 with TRBJ2-7; D is unresolved. The CDR3 covers 15 residues. Deletions cut 0 bases from V and 6 bases from J, with 15 bases between. Germline assignment: CDR1 LNHNV and CDR2 YYDKDF (reference sequence). For the CDR3, the DNA is TGTGCCACCAGCAGAGATAAGGCAGCGACCTGCGAGCAGTACTTC. Its protein product is CATSRDKAATCEQYF.

This clonotype has just a few counts. V gene TRBV15 combines with J gene TRBJ2-7, with TRBD1 as a possible D gene (5 bases). Trimming left V 0 bases short and J 13 bases short, with 16 bases between. The CDR3 is 13 residues long. CDR1 and CDR2 (germline): LNHNV, YYDKDF (reference sequence). As DNA, the CDR3 is TGTGCCACCAGCAGAGATCGGACATCTACCTCTTACGTC. It encodes CATSRDRTSTSYV.

The chain carries TRBV7-2 and TRBJ2-7; the match to TRBD2 covers 11 bases. Losses at the gene ends were 8 bases for V and 2 bases for J; bases not matched to a gene: 5. CDR3 length: 14 amino acids. CDR1 is SGHTA, CDR2 FQGNSA, per germline. The CDR3 protein is CASLLAGATYEQYF. CDR3 nucleotides: TGTGCCAGCCTACTAGCGGGGGCCACCTACGAGCAGTACTTC. Supplemented by reference TRBV7-2 and TRBJ2-7, the full variable domain reads GAGVSQSPSNKVTEKGKDVELRCDPISGHTALYWYRQSLGQGLEFLIYFQGNSAPDKSGLPSDRFSAERTGGSVSTLTIQRTQQEDSAVYLCASLLAGATYEQYFGPGTRLTVT.

This clonotype was recorded many times. J is TRBJ2-6 and V is TRBV12-3 or TRBV12-4; D unresolved. Trimming took off 3 bases at V and 0 bases at J, with 3 bases between the two ends. The CDR3 has 14 amino acids. The chain's CDR3 is CASSFPSGANVLTF. CDR3 in DNA: TGTGCCAGCAGTTTTCCCTCTGGGGCCAACGTCCTGACTTTC.

The chain employs TRBV5-5 and TRBJ2-7, with D maybe TRBD1 (5 bases). This CDR3 is 18 amino acids long. In germline, CDR1 is SGHKS, CDR2 YYEKEE (reference sequence). The ends were cut back, 1 base at V and 3 bases at J, with 23 bases in the middle. In DNA form, the CDR3 reads TGTGCCAGCAGCTTGTGGTTGGCAGGGCAGAAAGCGTACTACGAGCAGTACGTC. Its protein product is CASSLWLAGQKAYYEQYV.

Ten or more counts support this clonotype. The chain couples TRBV5-5 to TRBJ2-1; a weak D match, TRBD1 (5 bases). The CDR3 has 15 amino acids. Germline CDR1 is SGHKS and CDR2 is YYEKEE (reference sequence). The germline V and J ends were trimmed by 4 bases and 0 bases, with 11 bases remaining between them. CDR3 nucleotide sequence: TGTGCCAGCAGCAGAGGACAATCCTCCTACAATGAGCAGTTCTTC. This translates into CASSRGQSSYNEQFF.

The chain combines TRBV4-1 with TRBJ2-3, with TRBD2 identical over 12 bases. This CDR3 is 18 amino acids long. CDR1 is MGHRA, CDR2 YSYEKL, per germline. J was trimmed by 10 bases and V by 0 bases; bases with no gene match: 14. The CDR3 nucleotides read TGCGCCAGCAGCCAAGAGAGGCTAGCGGGGGGGCAGGGGTTGTCGCAGTATTTT. Its protein product is CASSQERLAGGQGLSQYF.

J is TRBJ2-7 and V is TRBV12-3 or TRBV12-4, with D tentatively TRBD2 (6 bases). Trimming pared 6 bases from V and 2 bases from J, leaving 20 bases between. The CDR3 covers 16 residues. The CDR3 here is CASSKDPSGEPYEQYF. CDR3 in DNA: TGTGCCAGCAGCAAAGACCCCTCGGGGGAGCCCTACGAGCAGTACTTC.

This clonotype was seen many times. The chain employs TRBV5-1 and TRBJ2-1; a weak D match, TRBD2 (5 bases). The CDR3 is made up of 16 amino acids. Germline V gene sequence: CDR1 SGHRS, CDR2 YFSETQ. The V and J ends lost 5 bases and 2 bases respectively, with 17 bases between them. CDR3 nucleotide sequence: TGCGCCAGCAGTCCCCAGGTGGGGAGCACCTACAATGAGCAGTTCTTC. Its protein is CASSPQVGSTYNEQFF.